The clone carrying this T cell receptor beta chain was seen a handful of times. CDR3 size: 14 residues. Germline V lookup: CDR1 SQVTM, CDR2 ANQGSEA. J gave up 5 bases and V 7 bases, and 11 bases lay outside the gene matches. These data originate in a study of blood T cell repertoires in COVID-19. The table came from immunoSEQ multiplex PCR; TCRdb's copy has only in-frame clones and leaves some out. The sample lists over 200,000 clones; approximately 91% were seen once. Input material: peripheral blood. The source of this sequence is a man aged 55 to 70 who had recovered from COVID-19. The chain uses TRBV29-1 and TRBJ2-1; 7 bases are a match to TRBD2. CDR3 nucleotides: TGCAGCGCTGTGAGGGGAGGGTCCGACAATGAGCAGTTCTTC. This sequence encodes CSAVRGGSDNEQFF.